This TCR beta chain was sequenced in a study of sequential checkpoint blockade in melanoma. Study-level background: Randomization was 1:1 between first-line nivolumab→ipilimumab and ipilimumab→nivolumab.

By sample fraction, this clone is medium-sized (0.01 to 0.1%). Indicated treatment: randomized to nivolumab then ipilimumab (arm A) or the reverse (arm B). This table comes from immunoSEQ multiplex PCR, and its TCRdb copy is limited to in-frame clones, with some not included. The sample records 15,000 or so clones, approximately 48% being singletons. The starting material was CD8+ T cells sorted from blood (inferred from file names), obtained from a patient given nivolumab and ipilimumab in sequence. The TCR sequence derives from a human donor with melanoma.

CDR3 sequence (DNA): TGTGCCAGCAGCTTAGTCTCCAGCTACAGTTCTGGCTACACCTTC. It specifies CASSLVSSYSSGYTF. V is TRBV7-9 and J is TRBJ1-2, with D unresolved. Trimming pared 1 base from V and 7 bases from J, leaving 16 bases between. The CDR3 is made up of 15 amino acids. Germline assignment: CDR1 SEHNR and CDR2 FQNEAQ (reference sequence).